A single T cell receptor beta chain is shown here with its context. Its specificity is not known. The junction differs from germline at one of its ends, possibly a read error. Some clones are missing from TCRdb's copy, which holds only in-frame ones; the method was immunoSEQ multiplex PCR. The table includes about 85,000 clones, around 90% detected once. In germline, CDR1 is KGHSH, CDR2 LQKENI. This CDR3 comprises 18 residues. These data are taken from a study of identifying expanded T cells in peripheral blood. Study findings and constraints: Two-week clone count variance significantly increased as total template count grew.

This sequence originates from a person aged 18 to 70 in good health. Sequencing was done on a sample of blood. The chain is built from TRBV18 and TRBJ2-7; maybe TRBD1 (8 bases). The CDR3 protein is CASSPRGGGTGASHEQYF. CDR3 in DNA: TGTGCCAGCTCACCAAGGGGAGGGGGGACAGGAGCCTCCCACGAGCAGTACTTC.